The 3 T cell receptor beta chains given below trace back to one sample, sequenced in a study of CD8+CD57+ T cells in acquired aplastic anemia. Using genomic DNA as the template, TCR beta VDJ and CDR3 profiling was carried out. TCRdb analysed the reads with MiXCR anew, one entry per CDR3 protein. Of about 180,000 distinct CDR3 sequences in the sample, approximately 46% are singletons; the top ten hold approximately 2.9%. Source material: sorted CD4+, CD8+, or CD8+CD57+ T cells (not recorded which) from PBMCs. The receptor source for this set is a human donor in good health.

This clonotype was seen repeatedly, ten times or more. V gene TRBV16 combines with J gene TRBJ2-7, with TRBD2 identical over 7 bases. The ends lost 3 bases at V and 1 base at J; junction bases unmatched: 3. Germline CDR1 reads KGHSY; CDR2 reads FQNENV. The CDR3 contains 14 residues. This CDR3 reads CASSQGTKSYEQYF. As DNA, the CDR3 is TGTGCCAGCAGCCAGGGGACTAAATCCTACGAGCAGTACTTC.

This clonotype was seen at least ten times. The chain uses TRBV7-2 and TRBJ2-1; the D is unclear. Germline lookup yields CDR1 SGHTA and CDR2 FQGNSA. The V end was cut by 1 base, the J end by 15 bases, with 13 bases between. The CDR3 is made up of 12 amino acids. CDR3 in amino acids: CASSLVTDDLFF. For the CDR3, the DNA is TGTGCCAGCAGCTTAGTTACGGATGATCTGTTCTTC.

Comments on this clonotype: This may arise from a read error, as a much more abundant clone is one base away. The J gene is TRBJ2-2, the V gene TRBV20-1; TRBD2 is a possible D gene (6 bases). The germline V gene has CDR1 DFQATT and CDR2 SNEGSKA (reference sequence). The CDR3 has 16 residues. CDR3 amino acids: CSARDTRRGGTGELSF. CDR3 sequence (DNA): TGCAGTGCTAGAGATACGAGACGAGGAGGGACCGGGGAGCTGTCTTTT.